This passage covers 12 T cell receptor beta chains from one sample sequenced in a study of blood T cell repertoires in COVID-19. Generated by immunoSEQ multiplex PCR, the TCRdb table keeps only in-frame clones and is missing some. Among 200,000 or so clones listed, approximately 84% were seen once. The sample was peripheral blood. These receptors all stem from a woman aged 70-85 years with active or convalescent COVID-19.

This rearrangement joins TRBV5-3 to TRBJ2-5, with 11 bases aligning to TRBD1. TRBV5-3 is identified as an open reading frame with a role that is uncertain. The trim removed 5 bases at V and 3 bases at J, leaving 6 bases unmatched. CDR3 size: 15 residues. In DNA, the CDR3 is TGTGCCAGAAGTCCGGGACAGGGGGGTGAAGAGACCCAGTACTTC. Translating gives CARSPGQGGEETQYF.

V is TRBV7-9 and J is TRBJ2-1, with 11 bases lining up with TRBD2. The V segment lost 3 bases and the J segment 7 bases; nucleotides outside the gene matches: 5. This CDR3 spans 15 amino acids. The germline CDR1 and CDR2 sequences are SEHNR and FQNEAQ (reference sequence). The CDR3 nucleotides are TGTGCCAGCAGCTTTATACTAGCGGGAGAAAATGAGCAGTTCTTC. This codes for CASSFILAGENEQFF.

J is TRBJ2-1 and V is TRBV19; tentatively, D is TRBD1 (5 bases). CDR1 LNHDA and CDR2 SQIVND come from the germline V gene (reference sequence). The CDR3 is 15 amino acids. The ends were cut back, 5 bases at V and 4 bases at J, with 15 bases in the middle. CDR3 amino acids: CASSPLGAPYNEQFF. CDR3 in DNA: TGTGCCAGTAGTCCTTTAGGGGCCCCTTACAATGAGCAGTTCTTC.

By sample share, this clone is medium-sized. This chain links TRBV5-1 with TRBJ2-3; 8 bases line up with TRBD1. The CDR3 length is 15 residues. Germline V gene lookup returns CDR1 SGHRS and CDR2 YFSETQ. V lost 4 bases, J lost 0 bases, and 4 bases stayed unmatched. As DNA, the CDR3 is TGCGCCAGCAGCGAGACAGGGGCTAGCACAGATACGCAGTATTTT. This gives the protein CASSETGASTDTQYF.

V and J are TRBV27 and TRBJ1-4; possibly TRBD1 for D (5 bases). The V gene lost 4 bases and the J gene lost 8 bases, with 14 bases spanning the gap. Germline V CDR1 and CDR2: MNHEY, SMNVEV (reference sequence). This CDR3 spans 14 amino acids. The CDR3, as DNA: TGTGCCAGCAGTTGGGGGGGGTGGCCAGAAAAACTGTTTTTT. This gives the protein CASSWGGWPEKLFF.

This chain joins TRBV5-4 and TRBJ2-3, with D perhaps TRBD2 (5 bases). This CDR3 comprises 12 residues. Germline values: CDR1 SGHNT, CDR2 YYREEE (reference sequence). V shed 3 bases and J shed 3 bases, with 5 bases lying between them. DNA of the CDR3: TGTGCCAGCAGCTGGGAGACAGATACGCAGTATTTT. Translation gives CASSWETDTQYF.

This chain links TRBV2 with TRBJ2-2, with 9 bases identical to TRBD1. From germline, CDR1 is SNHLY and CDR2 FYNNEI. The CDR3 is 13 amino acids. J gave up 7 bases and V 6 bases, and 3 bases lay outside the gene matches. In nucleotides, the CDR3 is TGTGCCAGCAGACGGACAGGGGTCGGGGAGCTGTTTTTT. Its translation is CASRRTGVGELFF.

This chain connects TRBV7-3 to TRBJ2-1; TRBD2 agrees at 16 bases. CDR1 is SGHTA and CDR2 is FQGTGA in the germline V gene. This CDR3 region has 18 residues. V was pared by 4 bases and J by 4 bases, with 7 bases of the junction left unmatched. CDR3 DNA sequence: TGTGCCAGCAGCTCTGGGACTAGCGGGAGGGCCGATTACAATGAGCAGTTCTTC. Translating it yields CASSSGTSGRADYNEQFF.

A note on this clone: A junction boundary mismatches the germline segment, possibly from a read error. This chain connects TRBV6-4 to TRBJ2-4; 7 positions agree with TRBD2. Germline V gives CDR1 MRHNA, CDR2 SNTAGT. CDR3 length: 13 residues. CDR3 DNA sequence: TGTGCCAGCAGTGTCACCCCCGGGGGGTCCCAACACTTC. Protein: CASSVTPGGSQHF.

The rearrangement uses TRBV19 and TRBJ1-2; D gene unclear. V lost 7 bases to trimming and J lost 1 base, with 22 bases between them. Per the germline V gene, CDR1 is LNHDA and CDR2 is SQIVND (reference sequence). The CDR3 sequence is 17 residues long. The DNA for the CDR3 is TGTGCCAGTATTCCCCGCGGCAGGCCGACTAATAACTATGGCTACACCTTC. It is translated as CASIPRGRPTNNYGYTF.

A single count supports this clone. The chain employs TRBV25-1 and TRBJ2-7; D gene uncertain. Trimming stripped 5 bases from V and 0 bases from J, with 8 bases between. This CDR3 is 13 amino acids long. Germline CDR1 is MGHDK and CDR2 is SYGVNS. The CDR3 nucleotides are TGTGCCAGCAGTAGCTCTCCCTCCTACGAGCAGTACTTC. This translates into CASSSSPSYEQYF.

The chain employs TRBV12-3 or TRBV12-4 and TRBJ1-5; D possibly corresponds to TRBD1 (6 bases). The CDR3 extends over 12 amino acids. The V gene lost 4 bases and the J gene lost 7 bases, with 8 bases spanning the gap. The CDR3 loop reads CASSSGDQPQHF. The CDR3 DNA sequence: TGTGCCAGCAGTTCAGGGGACCAGCCCCAGCATTTT.